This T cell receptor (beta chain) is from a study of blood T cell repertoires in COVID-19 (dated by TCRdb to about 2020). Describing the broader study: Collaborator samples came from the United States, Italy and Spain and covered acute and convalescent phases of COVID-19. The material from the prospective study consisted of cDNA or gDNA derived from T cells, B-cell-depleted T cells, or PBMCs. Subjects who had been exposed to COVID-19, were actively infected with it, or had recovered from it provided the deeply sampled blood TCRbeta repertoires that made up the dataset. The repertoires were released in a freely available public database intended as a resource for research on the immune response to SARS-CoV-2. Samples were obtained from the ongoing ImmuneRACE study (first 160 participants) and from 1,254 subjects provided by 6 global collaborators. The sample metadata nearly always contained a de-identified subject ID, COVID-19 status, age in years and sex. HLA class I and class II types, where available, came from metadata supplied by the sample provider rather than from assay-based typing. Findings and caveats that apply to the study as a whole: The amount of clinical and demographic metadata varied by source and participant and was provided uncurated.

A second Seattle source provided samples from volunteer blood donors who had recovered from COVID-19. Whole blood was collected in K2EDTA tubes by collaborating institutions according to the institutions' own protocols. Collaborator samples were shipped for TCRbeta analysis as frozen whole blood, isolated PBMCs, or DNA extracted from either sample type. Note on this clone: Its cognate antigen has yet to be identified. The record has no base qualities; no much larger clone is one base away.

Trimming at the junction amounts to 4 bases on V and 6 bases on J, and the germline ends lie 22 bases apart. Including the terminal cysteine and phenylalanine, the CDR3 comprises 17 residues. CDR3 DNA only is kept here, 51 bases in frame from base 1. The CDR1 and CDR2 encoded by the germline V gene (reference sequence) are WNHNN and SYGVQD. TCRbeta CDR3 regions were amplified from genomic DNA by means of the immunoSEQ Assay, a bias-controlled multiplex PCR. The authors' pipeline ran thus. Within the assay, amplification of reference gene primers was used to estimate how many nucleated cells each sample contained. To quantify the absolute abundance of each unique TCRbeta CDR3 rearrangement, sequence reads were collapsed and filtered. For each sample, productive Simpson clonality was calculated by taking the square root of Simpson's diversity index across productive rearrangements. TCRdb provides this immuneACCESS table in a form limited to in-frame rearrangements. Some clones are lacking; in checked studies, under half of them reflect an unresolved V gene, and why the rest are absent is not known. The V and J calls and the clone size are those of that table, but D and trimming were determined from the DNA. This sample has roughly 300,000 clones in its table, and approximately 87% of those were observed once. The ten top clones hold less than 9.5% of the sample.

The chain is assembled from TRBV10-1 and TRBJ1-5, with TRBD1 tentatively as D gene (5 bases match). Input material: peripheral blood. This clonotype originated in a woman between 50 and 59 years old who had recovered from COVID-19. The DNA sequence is TGCGCCAGCAGTGTCATCCAGGGTGCGGGAAAAAGTCAGCCCCAGCATTTT. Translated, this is CASSVIQGAGKSQPQHF.